The source of this T cell receptor (beta chain) is a study of regulatory T cells in long-lasting Graves disease (dated by TCRdb to the early 2020s). For context, the study as a whole: Persistent Graves' disease was defined as persistently positive TSH receptor autoantibodies together with antithyroid drug treatment for over 5 years. Patients with persistent Graves' disease were compared with patients with newly diagnosed Graves' disease using TCR sequencing and RNA sequencing of peripheral blood. The study was registered as a clinical trial and conducted in China. TCR sequencing covered some 13 persistent and around 20 newly diagnosed Graves' disease patients, 33 samples in total. Antithyroid drugs had been taken for about 9.7 years on average by persistent Graves' disease patients in the clinical cohort.

Study-wide conclusions, independent of this receptor: Persistent patients shared more public clonotypes among themselves (roughly 2,700) than newly diagnosed patients did (roughly 910). Sequencing and analysis were limited to the TCR beta chain. As a limitation, the authors acknowledged that the small sample size may reduce accuracy. TRBV28, TRBJ1-2 and TRBJ2-5 were preferentially used in persistent disease, while TRBV20-1 and TRBJ2-1 were favored in newly diagnosed disease. Persistent Graves' disease patients showed lower TCR Shannon entropy and fewer highly expanded clones than newly diagnosed patients, suggesting clonal expansion. The study examined only peripheral blood because the primary lesion, thyroid tissue, could not be accessed.

To note about this clonotype: Its target antigen remains unknown. The record has no base qualities; no much larger clone is one base away.

Libraries were constructed by multiplex PCR. The instrument given in TCRdb is Illumina HiSeq 4000. To build TCR beta libraries, CDR3 regions were amplified by Arm-PCR using iRepertoire HTBI primers. Before sequencing, the PCR products underwent gel purification. Processing in the source paper ran as follows. Across samples, about 64 TRBV and 15 or so TRBJ segments were identified and used for gene usage analysis of CDR3 amino acid clonotypes. COPE and FqMerger were used to merge filtered high-quality paired reads into contigs. BLAST was used to align contigs to IMGT TRBV, TRBD and TRBJ reference genes, and CDR3 was defined according to IMGT. Highly expanded clones were defined as clonotypes with a frequency above 0.1%. Shannon entropy was used to measure repertoire diversity, and the Gini coefficient was used to measure V-J evenness. Clonotypes shared by more than one individual were considered public. The public reads were reprocessed in TCRdb via fastp at Q25 and MiXCR, keeping in-frame beta chains. Rows with one shared CDR3 protein collapse into an entry with the most common genes and DNA. Here the V and J calls rest on TCRdb's processing, not on the authors' analysis. This sample comprises about 660,000 distinct CDR3 sequences, 25% to 35% of them detected only once. The ten biggest clones cover around 40% of the sample.

What the time point label conveys for this sample: persistent/refractory GD, antithyroid drugs over 5 years with positive TRAb. For both TCR sequencing and RNA sequencing, RNA was extracted from PBMCs using TRIzol. The diagnosis of Graves' disease followed American Thyroid Association guidelines. The patients came from an endocrinology department in Xi'an, China. Each patient gave 7.5 to 10 milliliters of peripheral blood, collected in an EDTA anticoagulant tube. Ficoll Paque Plus density gradient separation was used to isolate PBMCs, and no additional T cell sorting was done. RNA quality was checked with an Agilent 2100 Bioanalyzer and agarose gel, and concentration with a NanoDrop 2000. CDR1 and CDR2 are read off the germline V gene (reference sequence) as LGHDT and YNNKEL. The CDR3 starts with the cysteine, ends with the phenylalanine, and has 16 residues. Just CDR3 DNA is preserved here, 48 bases in frame from base 1. V is clipped by 4 bases and J by 4 bases, and the sequence between their germline boundaries is 16 bases long.

The origin of this receptor is a female donor with Graves disease. The input for sequencing was peripheral blood mononuclear cells (PBMCs), taken when the disease was refractory, from a patient treated with antithyroid drugs. Recombination linked TRBV3-1 to TRBJ2-2; TRBD2 might be the D gene, on 6 matching bases. In nucleotides, the sequence is TGTGCCAGCAGCCTCGGACACCCCGGGGGCACCGGGGAGCTGTTTTTT. This sequence encodes CASSLGHPGGTGELFF. The full variable domain, completed from the reference TRBV3-1 and TRBJ2-2 proteins outside the CDR3, reads DTAVSQTPKYLVTQMGNDKSIKCEQNLGHDTMYWYKQDSKKFLKIMFSYNNKELIINETVPNRFSPKSPDKAHLNLHINSLELGDSAVYFCASSLGHPGGTGELFFGEGSRLTVL.